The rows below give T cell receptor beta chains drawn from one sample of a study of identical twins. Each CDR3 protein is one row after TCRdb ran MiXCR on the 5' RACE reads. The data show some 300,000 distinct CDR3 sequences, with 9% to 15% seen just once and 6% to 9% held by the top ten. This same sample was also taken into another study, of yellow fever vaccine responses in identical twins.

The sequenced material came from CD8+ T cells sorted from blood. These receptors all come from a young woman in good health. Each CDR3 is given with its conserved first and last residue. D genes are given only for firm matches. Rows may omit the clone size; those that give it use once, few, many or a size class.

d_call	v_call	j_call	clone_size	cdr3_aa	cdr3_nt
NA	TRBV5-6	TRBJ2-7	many	CASSLLDRYEQYF	TGTGCCAGCAGCCTACTCGACAGGTACGAGCAGTACTTC
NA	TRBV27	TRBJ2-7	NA	CASSFNGQRASYEQYF	TGTGCCAGCAGTTTTAACGGCCAGCGGGCCTCCTACGAGCAGTACTTC
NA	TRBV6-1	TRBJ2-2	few	CASSDPDTQNTGELFF	TGTGCCAGCAGCGACCCGGACACACAAAACACCGGGGAGCTGTTTTTT
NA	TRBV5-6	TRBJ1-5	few	CASSVGGFRGQPQHF	TGTGCCAGCAGCGTGGGTGGTTTCAGGGGACAGCCCCAGCATTTT
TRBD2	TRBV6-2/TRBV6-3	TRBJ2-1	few	CASSYSWLETSGGAPYNEQFF	TGTGCCAGCAGTTACTCGTGGTTGGAGACTAGCGGGGGGGCCCCCTACAATGAGCAGTTCTTC
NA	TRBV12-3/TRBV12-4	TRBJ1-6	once	CASSLALQSSYNSPLHF	TGTGCCAGCAGTTTAGCGCTACAGAGCTCCTATAATTCACCCCTCCACTTT
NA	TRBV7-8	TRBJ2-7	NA	CASSFARQRLYEQYF	TGTGCCAGCAGCTTCGCGCGACAGCGGTTGTACGAGCAGTACTTC
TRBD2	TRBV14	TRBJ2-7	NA	CASSHLGLAGGTYEQYF	TGTGCCAGCAGCCATTTGGGACTAGCGGGAGGGACCTACGAGCAGTACTTC
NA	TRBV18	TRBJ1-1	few	CASSPQSSYQEAFF	TGTGCCAGCTCACCACAGTCGTCGTACCAGGAAGCTTTCTTT
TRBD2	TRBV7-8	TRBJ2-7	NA	CASSLDGPAGETYEQYF	TGTGCCAGCAGCTTAGACGGCCCAGCGGGAGAGACTTACGAGCAGTACTTC
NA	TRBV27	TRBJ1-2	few	CASSSGQIHGYTF	TGTGCCAGCAGCTCTGGACAGATTCATGGCTACACCTTC
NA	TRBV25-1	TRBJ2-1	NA	CASKQRAGAREQFF	TGTGCCAGCAAACAAAGGGCGGGGGCGAGGGAGCAGTTCTTC
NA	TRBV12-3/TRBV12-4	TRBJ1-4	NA	CASSFFSGALAKNCFF	NA
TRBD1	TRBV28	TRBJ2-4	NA	CASSPLTGTAENIQYF	TGTGCCAGCAGCCCGCTGACCGGGACAGCCGAAAACATTCAGTACTTC
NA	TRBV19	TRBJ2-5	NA	CASSPWGGDYQETQYF	TGTGCCAGTAGTCCCTGGGGCGGAGACTACCAAGAGACCCAGTACTTC
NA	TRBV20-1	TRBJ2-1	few	CSARDPYRDFNEQFF	TGCAGTGCTAGAGATCCCTACCGGGACTTCAATGAGCAGTTCTTC
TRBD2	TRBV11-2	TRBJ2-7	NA	CASRKYKAGLAGDYEQYF	TGTGCCAGCAGAAAATATAAGGCGGGACTAGCGGGAGACTACGAGCAGTACTTC
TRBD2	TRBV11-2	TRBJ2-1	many	CASSLDAGGDNEQFF	TGTGCCAGCAGCTTAGACGCGGGAGGGGACAATGAGCAGTTCTTC
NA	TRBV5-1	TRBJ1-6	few	CASSLRRDGPTYNSPLHF	TGCGCCAGCAGCTTACGTCGGGATGGGCCCACCTATAATTCACCCCTCCACTTT
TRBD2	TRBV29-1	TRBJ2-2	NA	CSVETSGSTGELFF	TGCAGCGTAGAGACTAGCGGATCCACCGGGGAGCTGTTTTTT
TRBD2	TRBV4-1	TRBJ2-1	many	CASSSRDYHNEQFF	TGCGCCAGCAGCTCCCGGGACTACCACAATGAGCAGTTCTTC
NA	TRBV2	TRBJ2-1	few	CASSEAAERVEQFF	TGTGCCAGCAGTGAGGCGGCCGAAAGAGTTGAGCAGTTCTTC
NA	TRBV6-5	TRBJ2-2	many	CASSFRTENTGELFF	TGTGCCAGCAGTTTCCGGACGGAGAACACCGGGGAGCTGTTTTTT
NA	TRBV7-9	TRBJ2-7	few	CASSLSGAEQYF	TGTGCCAGCAGCTTAAGTGGAGCTGAGCAGTACTTC
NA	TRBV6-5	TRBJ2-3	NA	CASSYADSTDTQYF	TGTGCCAGCAGTTACGCGGACAGCACAGATACGCAGTATTTT
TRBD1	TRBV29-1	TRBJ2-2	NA	CSVELTGINTGELFF	TGCAGCGTTGAATTGACAGGGATTAACACCGGGGAGCTGTTTTTT
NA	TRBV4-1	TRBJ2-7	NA	CASSPSIEYEQYF	TGCGCCAGCAGCCCGAGCATAGAATACGAGCAGTACTTC
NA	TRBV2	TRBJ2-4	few	CASSGNIQYF	TGTGCCAGCAGCGGAAACATTCAGTACTTC
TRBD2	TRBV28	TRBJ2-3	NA	CASSRPGTSGGGDTQYF	TGTGCCAGCAGCCGTCCCGGGACTAGCGGGGGGGGTGATACGCAGTATTTT
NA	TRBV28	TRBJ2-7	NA	CASSFWTDDRQYF	TGTGCCAGCAGTTTTTGGACAGACGATAGGCAGTACTTC
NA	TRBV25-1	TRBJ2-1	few	CASSFSDYNEQFF	TGTGCCAGCAGCTTTAGCGATTACAATGAGCAGTTCTTC
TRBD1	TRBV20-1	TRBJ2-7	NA	CSARARDRGTYEQYF	TGCAGTGCTAGAGCTAGGGACAGGGGTACCTACGAGCAGTACTTC
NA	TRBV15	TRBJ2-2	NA	CATSSRKGATPGELFF	TGTGCCACCAGCAGTAGGAAGGGCGCAACTCCCGGGGAGCTGTTTTTT
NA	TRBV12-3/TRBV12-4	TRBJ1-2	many	CASRPRRVEYGYTF	TGTGCCAGCAGGCCGCGGAGGGTGGAATATGGCTACACCTTC
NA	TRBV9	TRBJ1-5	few	CASSVGGSNQPQHF	TGTGCCAGCAGCGTTGGGGGCAGTAATCAGCCCCAGCATTTT
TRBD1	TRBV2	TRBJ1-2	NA	CARYTPGQGDYGYTF	TGTGCCAGATATACACCGGGACAGGGGGACTATGGCTACACCTTC
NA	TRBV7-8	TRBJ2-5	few	CASSQDPGQGRMETQYF	TGTGCCAGCAGCCAAGACCCGGGCCAGGGGCGCATGGAGACCCAGTACTTC
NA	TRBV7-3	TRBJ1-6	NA	CPSSLIGDANSPLHF	TGTCCCAGCAGCTTAATAGGGGATGCTAATTCACCCCTCCACTTT
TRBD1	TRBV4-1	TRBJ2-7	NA	CASSQEGQGNYEQYF	TGCGCCAGCAGCCAAGAAGGACAGGGCAACTACGAGCAGTACTTC
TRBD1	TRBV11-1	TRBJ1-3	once	CASSLSGQGSFSGNTIYF	TGTGCCAGCAGCTTATCAGGACAGGGGTCCTTCTCTGGAAACACCATATATTTT
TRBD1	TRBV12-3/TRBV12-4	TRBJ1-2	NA	CASSFGTGVAYGYTF	TGTGCCAGCAGTTTTGGGACAGGGGTTGCCTATGGCTACACCTTC
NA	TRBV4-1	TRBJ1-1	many	CASSQDRDTEAFF	TGCGCCAGCAGCCAAGACAGGGACACTGAAGCTTTCTTT
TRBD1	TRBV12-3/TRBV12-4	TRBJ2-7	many	CASSSDRGYEQYF	TGCGCCAGCAGCTCGGACAGGGGCTACGAGCAGTACTTC
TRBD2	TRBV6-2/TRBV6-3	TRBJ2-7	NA	CASRAGAYEQYF	TGTGCCAGCAGAGCGGGAGCTTACGAGCAGTACTTC
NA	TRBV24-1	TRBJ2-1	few	CATSDRTEAYYKPKFF	TGTGCCACCAGTGATCGGACAGAAGCCTACTATAAGCCCAAGTTCTTC
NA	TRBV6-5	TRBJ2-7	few	CASSFSPPQKTYEQYF	TGTGCCAGCAGTTTTTCTCCCCCACAGAAGACTTACGAGCAGTACTTC
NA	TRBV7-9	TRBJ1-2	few	CASSSRDTPRLYGYTF	TGTGCCAGCAGCTCCCGGGACACACCTCGCCTATATGGCTACACCTTC
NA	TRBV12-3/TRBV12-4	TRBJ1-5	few	CASSFRGAENQPQHF	TGTGCCAGCAGTTTCAGGGGCGCGGAAAATCAGCCCCAGCATTTT
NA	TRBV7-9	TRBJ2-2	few	CASSSPTVVPGELFF	TGTGCCAGCAGCTCCCCGACAGTCGTCCCCGGGGAGCTGTTTTTT
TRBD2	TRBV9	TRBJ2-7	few	CASSVGPSGRPEQYF	TGTGCCAGCAGCGTAGGTCCTAGCGGGAGACCCGAGCAGTACTTC
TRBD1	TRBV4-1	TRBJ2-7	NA	CASSQTTGFVDEQYF	TGCGCCAGCAGCCAGACGACAGGGTTCGTTGACGAGCAGTACTTC
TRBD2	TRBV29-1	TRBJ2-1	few	CSVEPGLAGTYNEQFF	TGCAGCGTTGAGCCAGGACTAGCGGGAACCTACAATGAGCAGTTCTTC
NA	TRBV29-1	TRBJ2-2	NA	CSVERTGSGTGELFF	TGCAGCGTTGAGAGAACAGGGTCCGGCACCGGGGAGCTGTTTTTT
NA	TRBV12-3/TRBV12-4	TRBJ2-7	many	CASTKDRYYEQYF	TGTGCCAGCACGAAGGACAGATACTACGAGCAGTACTTC
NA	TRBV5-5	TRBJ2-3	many	CASSLNPRGSDTQYF	TGTGCCAGCAGCTTAAACCCACGGGGGAGTGATACGCAGTATTTT
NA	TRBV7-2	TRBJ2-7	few	CASSQGAGLFYEQYF	TGTGCCAGCAGCCAAGGGGCAGGGTTATTCTACGAGCAGTACTTC
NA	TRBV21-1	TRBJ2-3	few	CASSNGYKETDTQYF	TGTGCCAGCAGCAATGGGTACAAGGAGACAGATACGCAGTATTTT
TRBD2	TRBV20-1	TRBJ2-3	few	CSADDAQRGGLDTQYF	TGCAGTGCCGACGATGCCCAGCGGGGGGGCCTGGATACGCAGTATTTT
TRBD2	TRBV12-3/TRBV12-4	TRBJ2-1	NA	CASSSREGVYNEQFF	TGTGCCAGCAGTTCCCGGGAGGGCGTATACAATGAGCAGTTCTTC
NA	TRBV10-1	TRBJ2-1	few	CASSSGIYNEQFF	TGCGCCAGCAGCTCCGGGATTTACAATGAGCAGTTCTTC